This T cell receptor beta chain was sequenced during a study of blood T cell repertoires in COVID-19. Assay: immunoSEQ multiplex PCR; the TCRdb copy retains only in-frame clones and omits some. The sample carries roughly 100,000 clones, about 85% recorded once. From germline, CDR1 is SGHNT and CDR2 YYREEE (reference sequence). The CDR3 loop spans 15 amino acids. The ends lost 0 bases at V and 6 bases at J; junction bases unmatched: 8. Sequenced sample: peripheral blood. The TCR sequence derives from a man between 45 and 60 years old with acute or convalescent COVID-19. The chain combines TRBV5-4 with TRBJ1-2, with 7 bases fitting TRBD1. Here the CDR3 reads CASSLERQGGDGYTF. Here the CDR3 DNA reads TGTGCCAGCAGCTTGGAGAGACAGGGAGGCGATGGCTACACCTTC.